One T cell receptor beta chain is described in this entry. These data belong to a study of cytomegalovirus exposure and HLA in healthy donors. For the study at large: The 100 to 150 validation repertoires and the roughly 700 first-cohort repertoires shared a platform, a later analysis reported.

Sequencing was performed with immunoSEQ multiplex PCR; in TCRdb, only in-frame clones are kept and a portion is missing. The sample shows some 180,000 clones, roughly nine tenths of them seen only once. The CDR3 is 16 amino acids. CDR1 is KGHSH and CDR2 is LQKENI in the germline V gene. The V and J ends lost 3 bases and 1 base, in that order; junction bases with no gene match: 4. This clonotype was obtained from a man under 40 in good health and CMV-seropositive. This sequence joins TRBV18 and TRBJ2-2, with 8 bases identical to TRBD1. The sample comprised PBMCs. CDR3 sequence reads: CASSPRTGMNTGELFF. CDR3 DNA sequence: TGTGCCAGCTCACCCCGGACAGGGATGAACACCGGGGAGCTGTTTTTT.